This TCR beta chain is from a study of T cells in Graves' hyperthyroidism and ophthalmopathy. Amplified regions were TCR beta CDR3 sequences from RNA transcripts. With the HTBI primer set, the TCR CDR3 went through a first round of RT-PCR. A single record per CDR3 protein comes from TCRdb applying MiXCR to the multiplex PCR reads. The sample yields hundreds of thousands of distinct CDR3 sequences, 20% seen once. The CDR3 runs 14 residues. The germline V gene encodes CDR1 LNHDA and CDR2 SQIVND (reference sequence). Deletions cut 2 bases from V and 5 bases from J, with 9 bases between. The receptor was isolated from a man aged 25 to 40 with Graves' ophthalmopathy. The V gene is TRBV19, the J gene TRBJ2-2; D call uncertain. Sequencing used blood. CDR3 in amino acids: CASSIQASTGELFF. The CDR3 bases are TGTGCCAGTAGTATACAGGCGAGTACCGGGGAGCTGTTTTTT.